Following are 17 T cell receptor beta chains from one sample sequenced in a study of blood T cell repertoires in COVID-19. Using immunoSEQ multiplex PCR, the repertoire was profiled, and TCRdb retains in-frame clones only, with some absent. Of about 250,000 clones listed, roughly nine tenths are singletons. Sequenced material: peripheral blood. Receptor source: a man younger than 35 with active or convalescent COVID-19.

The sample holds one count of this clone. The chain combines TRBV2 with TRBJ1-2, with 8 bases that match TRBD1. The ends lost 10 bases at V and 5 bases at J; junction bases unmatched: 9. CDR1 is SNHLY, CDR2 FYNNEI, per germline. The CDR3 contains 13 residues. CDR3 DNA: TGTGCCAACCTACAGGGGGTTGTTTATGGCTACACCTTC. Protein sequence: CANLQGVVYGYTF.

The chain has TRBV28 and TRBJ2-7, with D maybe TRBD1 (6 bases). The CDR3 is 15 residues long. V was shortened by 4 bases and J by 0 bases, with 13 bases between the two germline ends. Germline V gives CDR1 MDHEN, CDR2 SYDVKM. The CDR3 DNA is TGTGCCAGCAGTTCTTACCAGGGGCTCTCCTACGAGCAGTACTTC. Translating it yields CASSSYQGLSYEQYF.

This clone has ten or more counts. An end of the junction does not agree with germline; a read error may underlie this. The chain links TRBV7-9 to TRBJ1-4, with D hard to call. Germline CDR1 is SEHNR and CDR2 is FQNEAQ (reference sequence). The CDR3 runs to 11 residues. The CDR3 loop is CASSFGGGLDF. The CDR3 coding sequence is TGTGCCAGCAGCTTCGGAGGAGGTTTAGACTTT. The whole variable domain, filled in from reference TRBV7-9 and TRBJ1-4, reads DTGVSQNPRHKITKRGQNVTFRCDPISEHNRLYWYRQTLGQGPEFLTYFQNEAQLEKSRLLSDRFSAERPKGSFSTLEIQRTEQGDSAMYLCASSFGGGLDFGSGTQLSVL.

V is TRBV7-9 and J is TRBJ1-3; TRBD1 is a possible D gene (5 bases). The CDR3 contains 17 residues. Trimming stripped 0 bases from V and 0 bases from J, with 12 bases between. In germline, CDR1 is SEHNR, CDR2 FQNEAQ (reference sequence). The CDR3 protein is CASSLAPGVSSGNTIYF. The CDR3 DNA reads TGTGCCAGCAGCTTAGCGCCGGGGGTGAGCTCTGGAAACACCATATATTTT.

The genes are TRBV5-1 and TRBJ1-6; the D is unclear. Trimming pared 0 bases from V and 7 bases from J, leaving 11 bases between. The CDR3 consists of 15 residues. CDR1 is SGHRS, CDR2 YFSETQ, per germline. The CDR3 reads CASSLGSRGNSPLHF. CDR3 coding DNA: TGCGCCAGCAGCTTGGGTTCCAGAGGAAATTCACCCCTCCACTTT.

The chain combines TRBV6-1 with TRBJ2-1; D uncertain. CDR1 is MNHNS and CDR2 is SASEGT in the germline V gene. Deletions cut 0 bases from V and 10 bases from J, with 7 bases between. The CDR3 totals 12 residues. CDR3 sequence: CASSEAWAEQFF. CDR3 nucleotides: TGTGCCAGCAGTGAAGCTTGGGCAGAGCAGTTCTTC.

In nucleotides, the CDR3 is TGTGCCAGCAGCCAAGAAGGACACGGGGGAGGTGGCTACACCTTC. It yields the protein CASSQEGHGGGGYTF. The chain carries TRBV3-1 (or the pseudogene TRBV3-2) and TRBJ1-2; possibly TRBD1 for D (5 bases). The ends were cut back, 0 bases at V and 7 bases at J, with 15 bases in the middle. Germline V gene sequence: CDR1 LGHDT, CDR2 YNNKEL (reference sequence). The CDR3 is 15 amino acids.

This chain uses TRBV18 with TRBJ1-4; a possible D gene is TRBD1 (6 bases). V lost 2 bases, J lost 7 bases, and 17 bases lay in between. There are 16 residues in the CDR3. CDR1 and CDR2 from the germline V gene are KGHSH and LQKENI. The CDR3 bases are TGTGCCAGCTCACCAGGACAGCAGGGGATACTTGAAAAACTGTTTTTT. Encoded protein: CASSPGQQGILEKLFF.

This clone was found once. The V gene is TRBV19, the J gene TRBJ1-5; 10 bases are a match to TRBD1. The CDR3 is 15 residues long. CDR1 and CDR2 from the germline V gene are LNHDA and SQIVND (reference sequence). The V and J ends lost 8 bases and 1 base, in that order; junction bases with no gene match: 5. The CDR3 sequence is CASRRDRGSNQPQHF. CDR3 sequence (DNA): TGTGCCAGTCGGAGGGACAGGGGAAGCAATCAGCCCCAGCATTTT.

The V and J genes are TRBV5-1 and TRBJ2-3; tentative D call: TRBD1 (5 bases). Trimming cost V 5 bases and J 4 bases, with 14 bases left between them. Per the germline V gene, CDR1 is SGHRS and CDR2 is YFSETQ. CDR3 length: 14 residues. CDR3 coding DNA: TGCGCCAGCAGGGGGTGGACATCGTCAGATACGCAGTATTTT. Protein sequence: CASRGWTSSDTQYF.

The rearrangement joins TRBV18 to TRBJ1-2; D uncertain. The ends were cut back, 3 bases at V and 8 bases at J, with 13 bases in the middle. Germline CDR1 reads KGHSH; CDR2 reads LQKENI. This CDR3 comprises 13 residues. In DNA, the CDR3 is TGTGCCAGCTCACCCCCGGGGTCGACAGGCTACACCTTC. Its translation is CASSPPGSTGYTF.

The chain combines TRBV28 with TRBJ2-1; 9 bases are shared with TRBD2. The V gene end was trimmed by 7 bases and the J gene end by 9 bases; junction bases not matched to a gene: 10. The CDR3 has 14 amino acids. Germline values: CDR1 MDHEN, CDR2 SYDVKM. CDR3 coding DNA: TGTGCCAGCACTCTAGGCGGGAGGGCTCTTGAGCAGTTCTTC. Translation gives CASTLGGRALEQFF. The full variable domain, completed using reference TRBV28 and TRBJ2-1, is DVKVTQSSRYLVKRTGEKVFLECVQDMDHENMFWYRQDPGLGLRLIYFSYDVKMKEKGDIPEGYSVSREKKERFSLILESASTNQTSMYLCASTLGGRALEQFFGPGTRLTVL.

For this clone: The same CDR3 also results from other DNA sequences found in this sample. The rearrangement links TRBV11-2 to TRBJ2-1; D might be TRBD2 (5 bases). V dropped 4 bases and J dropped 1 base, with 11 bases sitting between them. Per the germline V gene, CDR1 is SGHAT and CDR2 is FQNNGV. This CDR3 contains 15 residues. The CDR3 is CASSSSGSSYNEQFF. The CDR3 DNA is TGTGCCAGCAGCTCCAGCGGTAGTTCCTACAATGAGCAGTTCTTC.

This chain's CDR3 is CASSLLQYEQYF. The CDR3 bases are TGTGCCAGCAGCTTATTACAGTACGAGCAGTACTTC. This chain links TRBV7-2 with TRBJ2-7; D call uncertain. This CDR3 is built from 12 residues. V was trimmed by 2 bases and J by 4 bases, leaving 6 bases between them. Germline V gene sequence: CDR1 SGHTA, CDR2 FQGNSA.

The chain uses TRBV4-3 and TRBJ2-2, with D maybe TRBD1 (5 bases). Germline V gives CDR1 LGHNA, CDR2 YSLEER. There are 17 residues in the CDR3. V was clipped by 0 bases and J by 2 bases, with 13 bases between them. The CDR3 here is CASSQEVARANTGELFF. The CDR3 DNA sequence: TGCGCCAGCAGCCAAGAAGTTGCCAGGGCAAACACCGGGGAGCTGTTTTTT.

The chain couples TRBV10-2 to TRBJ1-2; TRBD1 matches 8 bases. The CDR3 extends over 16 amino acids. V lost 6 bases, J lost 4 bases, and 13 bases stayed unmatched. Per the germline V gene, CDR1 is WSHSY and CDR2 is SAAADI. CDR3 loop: CASSSKQRTGIYGYTF. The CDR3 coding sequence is TGCGCCAGCAGCTCGAAACAAAGGACAGGGATCTATGGCTACACCTTC.

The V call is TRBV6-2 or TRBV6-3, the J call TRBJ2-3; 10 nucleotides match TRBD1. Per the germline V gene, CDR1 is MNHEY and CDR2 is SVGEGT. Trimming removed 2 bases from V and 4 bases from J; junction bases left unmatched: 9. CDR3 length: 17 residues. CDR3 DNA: TGTGCCAGCAGTTACCGCTCGGACAGGGGGTGGCCAGATACGCAGTATTTT. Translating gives CASSYRSDRGWPDTQYF.